These 12 T cell receptor beta chains originate from one sample sequenced in a study of cytomegalovirus exposure and HLA in healthy donors. The PCR employed 60 Vbeta primers together with 13 Jbeta primers. Profiling relied on immunoSEQ multiplex PCR, and the TCRdb table lists in-frame clones only, not all of them. Of approximately 210,000 clones in the sample, around 87% were seen once. Sequencing was done on a sample of PBMCs. The receptors stem from a man aged 25-45 years in good health and CMV-seronegative.

This CDR3 reads CASSDRSESTDTQYF. Here the CDR3 DNA reads TGTGCCAGCAGCGACAGGAGCGAGAGCACAGATACGCAGTATTTT. The chain uses TRBV21-1 and TRBJ2-3; the listed D gene, TRBD1, was not tested against the DNA. TRBV21-1 corresponds to a pseudogene. The CDR3 has 15 amino acids.

The sample holds a few counts of this clone. V and J are TRBV28 and TRBJ2-7; no firm D call. The CDR3 extends over 15 amino acids. The germline V and J ends were trimmed by 4 bases and 3 bases, with 16 bases remaining between them. Germline loops: CDR1 MDHEN, CDR2 SYDVKM. The CDR3 region is CASSSQSGGFYEQYF. DNA of the CDR3: TGTGCCAGCAGTTCCCAGTCAGGTGGGTTCTACGAGCAGTACTTC.

This rearrangement joins TRBV13 to TRBJ2-2; D uncertain. V lost 7 bases to trimming and J lost 7 bases, with 13 bases between them. The CDR3 is 13 residues long. Germline V gene data show CDR1 as PRHDT and CDR2 as FYEKMQ (reference sequence). Here the CDR3 reads CASTVDTGGELFF. CDR3 bases: TGTGCCAGCACCGTAGATACGGGCGGGGAGCTGTTTTTT.

The chain combines TRBV7-8 with TRBJ2-5; 8 bases line up with TRBD2. Near its end, the DNA agrees better with TRBJ2-7, so the J call may be wrong. This CDR3 is built from 15 residues. CDR1 SGHVS and CDR2 FQNEAQ come from the germline V gene. CDR3 DNA: TGTGCCAGCAGCTTTACTAGCGGACCCTCCTACGAGCAGTACTTC. It yields the protein CASSFTSGPSYEQYF.

V and J are TRBV4-2 and TRBJ2-5; 9 positions agree with TRBD2. CDR3 length: 16 residues. Germline V gives CDR1 LGHNA, CDR2 YNFKEQ. Trimming took 1 base from V and 5 from J; bases not matched to a gene: 8. The CDR3: CASSQVSSGTGETQYF. The CDR3 nucleotides read TGTGCCAGCAGCCAAGTGTCTAGCGGGACGGGGGAGACCCAGTACTTC.

This clone was seen only a few times. The chain has TRBV19 and TRBJ1-1; D remains ambiguous. This CDR3 comprises 13 residues. CDR1 is LNHDA and CDR2 is SQIVND in the germline V gene (reference sequence). Trimming removed 6 bases from V and 10 bases from J, with 18 bases in between. In nucleotides, the CDR3 is TGTGCCAGTAGGCCCTTCGGCTCCAGCGGAGCTTTCTTT. Translation: CASRPFGSSGAFF.

This clone came up once. V and J are TRBV6-1 and TRBJ2-1, with 7 bases lining up with TRBD2. J was trimmed by 1 base and V by 2 bases; bases with no gene match: 8. The CDR3 length is 17 residues. From germline, CDR1 is MNHNS and CDR2 SASEGT. The CDR3 here is CASSERVGGSSYNEQFF. The CDR3 DNA reads as TGTGCCAGCAGTGAACGGGTCGGGGGGTCTTCCTACAATGAGCAGTTCTTC.

V is TRBV6-6 and J is TRBJ2-1; 9 bases align to TRBD2. The length of the CDR3 is 16 residues. The V gene end was trimmed by 5 bases and the J gene end by 0 bases; junction bases not matched to a gene: 5. Germline V gene lookup returns CDR1 MNHNY and CDR2 SVGAGI (reference sequence). Written as DNA, the CDR3 is TGTGCCAGCAGTCCTACGCGGGGGGGCTCCTACAATGAGCAGTTCTTC. Translation: CASSPTRGGSYNEQFF.

The chain is built from TRBV15 and TRBJ2-5; 9 nucleotides line up with TRBD2. The CDR3 is 15 residues long. The germline gives CDR1 LNHNV, CDR2 YYDKDF (reference sequence). Trimming took 4 bases from V and 2 from J; bases not matched to a gene: 5. CDR3 bases: TGTGCCACCAGCACCCCTGCGGGGGGGCAAGAGACCCAGTACTTC. Amino acids: CATSTPAGGQETQYF.

The gene calls are TRBV4-1 and TRBJ2-1; TRBD2 matches 7 bases. The CDR3 loop spans 19 amino acids. CDR1 is MGHRA and CDR2 is YSYEKL in the germline V gene. V gave up 4 bases and J gave up 3 bases; unmatched junction bases: 18. As DNA, the CDR3 is TGCGCCAGCAGCCTAAGTTCCCTGCGGGCTAGCGGTAACTACAATGAGCAGTTCTTC. Translating gives CASSLSSLRASGNYNEQFF.

V gene TRBV19 combines with J gene TRBJ2-1, with D possibly matching TRBD2 (6 bases). V gave up 10 bases and J gave up 2 bases, with 15 bases separating them. The CDR3 sequence is 14 residues long. Germline-derived CDR1 and CDR2 are LNHDA and SQIVND (reference sequence). The CDR3: CATTWGGPYNEQFF. CDR3 bases: TGTGCCACCACATGGGGAGGACCCTACAATGAGCAGTTCTTC. Using reference TRBV19 and TRBJ2-1 for the parts outside the CDR3, the full variable domain is DGGITQSPKYLFRKEGQNVTLSCEQNLNHDAMYWYRQDPGQGLRLIYYSQIVNDFQKGDIAEGYSVSREKKESFPLTVTSAQKNPTAFYLCATTWGGPYNEQFFGPGTRLTVL.

J is TRBJ1-2 and V is TRBV6-1; 11 bases match TRBD1. The CDR3 extends over 15 amino acids. With 6 bases clipped from V and 3 bases from J, the junction kept 6 bases outside the gene matches. The V gene's germline CDR1 is MNHNS and CDR2 SASEGT. The CDR3 nucleotides are TGTGCCAGCAGGACCGGACAGGGGGCGGACTATGGCTACACCTTC. Translated: CASRTGQGADYGYTF.